This T cell receptor (beta chain) was recovered during a study of CD8 T cells in ankylosing spondylitis. Study conclusions and caveats: A motif of eight highly homologous TCR beta variants was seen as apparently characteristic of ankylosing spondylitis blood. Prior work had noted some motif variants in reactive arthritis blood and synovial fluid. Reportedly, matched ankylosing spondylitis synovial fluid was significantly enriched for disease-linked clones.

TCRdb analysed the 5' RACE reads with MiXCR anew, one entry per CDR3 protein. This table has more than 150,000 distinct CDR3 sequences, roughly 20% appearing once. The CDR3 spans 15 residues. Germline V gene sequence: CDR1 MNHNS, CDR2 SASEGT. V was trimmed by 0 bases and J by 10 bases, leaving 13 bases between them. As for this clonotype: The antigen is unknown.

V is TRBV6-1 and J is TRBJ1-6; D not resolved. The receptor's source is a male donor between 5 and 29 years old with ankylosing spondylitis or in good health (not recorded which). The specimen was blood, either unsorted or a sorted T cell fraction (not recorded which). This CDR3 is CASSEALLPGSPLHF. CDR3 nucleotide sequence: TGTGCCAGCAGTGAAGCGCTTCTTCCGGGGTCACCCCTCCACTTT.